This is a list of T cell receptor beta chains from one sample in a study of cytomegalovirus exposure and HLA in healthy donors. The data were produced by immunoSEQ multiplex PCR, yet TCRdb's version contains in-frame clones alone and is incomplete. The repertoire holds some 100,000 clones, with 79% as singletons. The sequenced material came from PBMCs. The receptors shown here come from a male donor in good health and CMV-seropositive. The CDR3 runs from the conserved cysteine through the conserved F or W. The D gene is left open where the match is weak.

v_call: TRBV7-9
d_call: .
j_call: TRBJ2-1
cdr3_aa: CASSLEGASEQFF

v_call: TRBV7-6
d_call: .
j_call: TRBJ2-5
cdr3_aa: CASSAGRTYEETQYF

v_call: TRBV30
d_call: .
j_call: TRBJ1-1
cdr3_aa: CACTIDSPNTEAFF

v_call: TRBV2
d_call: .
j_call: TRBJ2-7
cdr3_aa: CASSSEPFYEQYF

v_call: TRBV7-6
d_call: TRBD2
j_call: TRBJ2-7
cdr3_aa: CASSQTSGDTYEQYF

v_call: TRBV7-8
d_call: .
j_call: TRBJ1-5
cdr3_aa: CASSLGTRGGQPQHF

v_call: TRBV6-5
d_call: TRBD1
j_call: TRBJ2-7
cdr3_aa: CASSRDSQHYEQYF

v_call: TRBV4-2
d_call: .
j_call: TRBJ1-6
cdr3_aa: CASSQEQGSSPLHF

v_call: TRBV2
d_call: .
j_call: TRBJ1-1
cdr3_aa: CASRRGWKTEAFF

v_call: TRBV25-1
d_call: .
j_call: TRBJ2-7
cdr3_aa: CASSGTVVYEQYF

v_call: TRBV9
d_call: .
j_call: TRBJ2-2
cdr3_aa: CASSAVNTGELFF

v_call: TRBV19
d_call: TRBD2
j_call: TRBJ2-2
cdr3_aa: CASSIPLAGLVFYGELFF

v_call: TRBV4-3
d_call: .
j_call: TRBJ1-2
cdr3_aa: CASSQDPRRTANYGYTF

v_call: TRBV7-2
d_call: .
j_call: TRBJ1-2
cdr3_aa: CASSFTNYGYTF

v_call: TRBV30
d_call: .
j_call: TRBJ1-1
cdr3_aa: CAWGVGFAEAFF

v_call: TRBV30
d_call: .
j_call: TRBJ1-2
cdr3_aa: CAWSLTGGYGYTF

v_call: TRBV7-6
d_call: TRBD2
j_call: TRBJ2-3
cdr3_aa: CASSHWRGGGATDTQYF

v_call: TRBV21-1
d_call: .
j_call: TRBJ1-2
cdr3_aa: CASSKPWTGGSDGYTF

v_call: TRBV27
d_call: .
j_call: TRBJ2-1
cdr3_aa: CASKRGGQTHYNEQFF

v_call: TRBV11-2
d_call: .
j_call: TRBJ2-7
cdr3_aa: CASRFTGSHEQYF

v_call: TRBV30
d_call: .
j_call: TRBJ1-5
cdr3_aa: CAWSGAGLHQPQHF

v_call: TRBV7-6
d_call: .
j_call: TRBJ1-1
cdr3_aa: CASSFQQGTNTEAFF

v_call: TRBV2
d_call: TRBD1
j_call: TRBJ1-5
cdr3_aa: CASRTGTALEPQHF

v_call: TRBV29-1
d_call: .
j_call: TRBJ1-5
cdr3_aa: CSVRDRNQPQHF

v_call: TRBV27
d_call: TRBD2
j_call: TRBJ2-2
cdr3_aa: CASSSRTSGGRTGELFF

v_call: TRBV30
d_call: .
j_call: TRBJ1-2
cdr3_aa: CACTFWAERTANYGYTF

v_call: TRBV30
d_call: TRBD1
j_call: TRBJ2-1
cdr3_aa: CAWAGTGGFDEQFF

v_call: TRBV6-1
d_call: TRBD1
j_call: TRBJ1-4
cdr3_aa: CASSEGQGVTYEKLFF

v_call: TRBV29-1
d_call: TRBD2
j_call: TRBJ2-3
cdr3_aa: CSVELAGGQQDTQYF

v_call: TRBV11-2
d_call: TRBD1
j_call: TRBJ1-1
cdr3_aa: CASSWQGDTEAFF

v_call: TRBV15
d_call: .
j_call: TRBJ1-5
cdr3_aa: CATSIPGEFGNQPQHF